The 9 T cell receptor beta chains below all came from one sample that was sequenced in a study of CD8 T cells in ankylosing spondylitis. One entry per CDR3 protein, called by TCRdb with MiXCR from the 5' RACE reads. The sample has 50,000 or so distinct CDR3 sequences; approximately 8% are singletons. Sample: blood, either unsorted or a sorted T cell fraction (not recorded which). These receptors came from a female donor with ankylosing spondylitis or in good health (not recorded which).

In this sample, this clonotype turned up many times. The chain is built from TRBV29-1 and TRBJ1-2; 7 positions match TRBD1. CDR1 is SQVTM and CDR2 is ANQGSEA in the germline V gene. The CDR3 extends over 14 amino acids. V was clipped by 6 bases and J by 7 bases; unmatched bases: 14. The CDR3 reads CSVVPKQGRGGYTF. Here the CDR3 DNA reads TGCAGCGTCGTTCCAAAACAGGGGCGGGGTGGCTACACCTTC.

This clonotype was seen only a few times. The CDR3 nucleotides read TGTGCCAGCAGTTCCCGAGGTTCCGGGGAGCTGTTTTTT. It yields the protein CASSSRGSGELFF. The chain carries TRBV12-3 or TRBV12-4 and TRBJ2-2; D gene unclear. The germline V and J ends were trimmed by 4 bases and 6 bases, with 9 bases remaining between them. The CDR3 totals 13 residues.

This clonotype was observed many times. The J gene is TRBJ2-3, the V gene TRBV15, with 9 bases aligning to TRBD2. J gave up 11 bases and V 3 bases, and 6 bases lay outside the gene matches. Germline V gene lookup returns CDR1 LNHNV and CDR2 YYDKDF (reference sequence). The CDR3 extends over 13 amino acids. The CDR3 DNA is TGTGCCACCAGCAGGGCCCCAGCGGGGGGGCAGTATTTT. Its protein product is CATSRAPAGGQYF.

The V and J genes are TRBV5-1 and TRBJ2-1, with 8 bases aligning to TRBD2. Germline V gene lookup returns CDR1 SGHRS and CDR2 YFSETQ. The CDR3 consists of 15 residues. V was pared by 1 base and J by 4 bases, with 4 bases of the junction left unmatched. The CDR3 protein is CASSLMTSAYNEQFF. CDR3 in DNA: TGCGCCAGCAGCTTGATGACTAGCGCATACAATGAGCAGTTCTTC.

This clonotype was recorded at least ten times. The J gene is TRBJ2-2, the V gene TRBV7-6, with TRBD2 identical over 13 bases. The CDR3 runs 19 residues. Looked up from germline, CDR1 is SGHVS and CDR2 is FNYEAQ. J lost 1 base, V lost 5 bases, and 10 bases had no gene match. CDR3 sequence reads: CASSAHPTSGGMNTGELFF. CDR3 DNA sequence: TGTGCCAGCAGCGCCCACCCGACTAGCGGGGGGATGAACACCGGGGAGCTGTTTTTT.

This clonotype was seen a handful of times. This chain links TRBV7-3 with TRBJ2-1; the match to TRBD2 covers 11 bases. Germline CDR1 and CDR2: SGHTA and FQGTGA. This CDR3 has 18 amino acids. With 0 bases clipped from V and 0 bases from J, the junction kept 4 bases outside the gene matches. The CDR3 DNA reads TGTGCCAGCAGCTTAACGGCTAGCGGGGGGTACTCCTACAATGAGCAGTTCTTC. It translates to CASSLTASGGYSYNEQFF. The full variable domain, its missing parts supplied by reference TRBV7-3 and TRBJ2-1, is GAGVSQTPSNKVTEKGKYVELRCDPISGHTALYWYRQSLGQGPEFLIYFQGTGAADDSGLPNDRFFAVRPEGSVSTLKIQRTERGDSAVYLCASSLTASGGYSYNEQFFGPGTRLTVL.

In this sample, this clonotype turned up many times. This rearrangement joins TRBV11-2 to TRBJ2-3; D is perhaps TRBD1 or TRBD2 (5 bases each). Germline CDR1 and CDR2: SGHAT and FQNNGV. This CDR3 region has 14 residues. The V end was cut by 8 bases, the J end by 1 base, with 13 bases between. CDR3 DNA: TGTGCCAGCCACCGGGACGGAGGCACAGATACGCAGTATTTT. It yields the protein CASHRDGGTDTQYF.

This clonotype was picked up many times. This chain joins TRBV29-1 and TRBJ2-3, with 7 bases that match TRBD2. From germline, CDR1 is SQVTM and CDR2 ANQGSEA. The CDR3 length is 14 residues. With 0 bases clipped from V and 3 bases from J, the junction kept 3 bases outside the gene matches. CDR3 coding DNA: TGCAGCGTTGAAGATTGGGGGGGTACAGATACGCAGTATTTT. This sequence encodes CSVEDWGGTDTQYF.

This clonotype was picked up many times. This chain connects TRBV20-1 to TRBJ2-7, with a weak D call TRBD1 (5 bases). Between the trimmed V and J ends, which lost 4 bases and 0 bases, there was a span of 10 bases. The germline V gene has CDR1 DFQATT and CDR2 SNEGSKA (reference sequence). This CDR3 has 13 residues. CDR3 DNA sequence: TGCAGTGCTAACAGGATAAGCTCCTACGAGCAGTACTTC. Translating gives CSANRISSYEQYF.